Below are 32 T cell receptor beta chains sequenced from a single sample in a study of T cell responses to AZD1222 COVID-19 vaccine. Assay: immunoSEQ multiplex PCR; the TCRdb copy retains only in-frame clones and omits some. Seen here are around 170,000 clones, approximately 91% observed once, and the top ten hold 0.99%. Here the sequenced sample was peripheral blood, taken on day 0 of AZD1222 vaccination. Receptor source: an adult in good health.

The chain recombines TRBV6-2 or TRBV6-3 with TRBJ2-3, with 12 nucleotides matching TRBD2. The germline CDR1 and CDR2 sequences are MNHEY and SVGEGT. Trimming took 5 bases from V and 0 from J; bases not matched to a gene: 3. The CDR3 consists of 16 residues. DNA of the CDR3: TGTGCCAGCAGTCAAACTAGCGGGGGGAGCACAGATACGCAGTATTTT. Amino acids: CASSQTSGGSTDTQYF.

The chain recombines TRBV27 with TRBJ1-2, with D unclear. V lost 6 bases to trimming and J lost 4 bases, with 9 bases between them. CDR3 size: 12 residues. CDR1 MNHEY and CDR2 SMNVEV come from the germline V gene (reference sequence). The chain's CDR3 is CASSREGYGYTF. The DNA of the CDR3 is TGTGCCAGCAGCCGAGAGGGCTATGGCTACACCTTC.

The chain uses TRBV28 and TRBJ1-3, with D possibly being TRBD1 (5 bases). The CDR3 has 13 residues. Trimming removed 1 base from V and 4 bases from J, with 5 bases in between. CDR1 is MDHEN and CDR2 is SYDVKM in the germline V gene. CDR3 region: CASSLSGGNTIYF. The CDR3 nucleotides read TGTGCCAGCAGTTTATCAGGGGGAAACACCATATATTTT.

The chain combines TRBV24-1 with TRBJ2-6; no firm D call. CDR1 is KGHDR, CDR2 SFDVKD, per germline. The CDR3 loop spans 15 amino acids. Trimming cost V 3 bases and J 4 bases, with 9 bases left between them. The CDR3 region has the DNA TGTGCCACCAGTGATCGAAAACCGGGGGCCAACGTCCTGACTTTC. Translating gives CATSDRKPGANVLTF.

V gene TRBV19 combines with J gene TRBJ2-7; 7 bases map to TRBD1. The V gene's germline CDR1 is LNHDA and CDR2 SQIVND (reference sequence). This CDR3 is 15 amino acids long. Unmatched junction bases numbered 8, after V lost 1 base and J lost 5 bases. CDR3 amino acids: CASSIGRDRSNEQYF. The CDR3 nucleotides read TGTGCCAGTAGTATAGGTCGGGACAGAAGCAACGAGCAGTACTTC.

J is TRBJ1-3 and V is TRBV6-6, with a possible D match to TRBD1 (6 bases). The CDR3 length is 15 residues. The V end was cut by 6 bases, the J end by 0 bases, with 12 bases between. In germline, CDR1 is MNHNY, CDR2 SVGAGI (reference sequence). The CDR3 loop reads CASSPIRGSGNTIYF. The CDR3 DNA reads as TGTGCCAGCAGCCCGATCAGGGGCTCTGGAAACACCATATATTTT.

The chain links TRBV7-2 to TRBJ2-3; the match to TRBD2 covers 7 bases. Germline CDR1 reads SGHTA; CDR2 reads FQGNSA. The CDR3 sequence is 14 residues long. With 3 bases clipped from V and 1 base from J, the junction kept 1 base outside the gene matches. CDR3 in amino acids: CASSFREGTDTQYF. CDR3 nucleotides: TGTGCCAGCAGCTTCCGGGAGGGCACAGATACGCAGTATTTT. The variable domain in full, with the rest retrieved from reference TRBV7-2 and TRBJ2-3, is GAGVSQSPSNKVTEKGKDVELRCDPISGHTALYWYRQSLGQGLEFLIYFQGNSAPDKSGLPSDRFSAERTGGSVSTLTIQRTQQEDSAVYLCASSFREGTDTQYFGPGTRLTVL.

The DNA for the CDR3 is TGTGCCAGCAGCCCGGGACAGACTGGAAACACCATATATTTT. Its protein product is CASSPGQTGNTIYF. The chain carries TRBV7-2 and TRBJ1-3; 7 positions match TRBD1. CDR3 length: 14 amino acids. Germline CDR1 and CDR2: SGHTA and FQGNSA. J was trimmed by 2 bases and V by 5 bases; bases with no gene match: 3.

The chain has TRBV6-1 and TRBJ1-5; 12 bases are shared with TRBD1. CDR3 length: 17 residues. The ends lost 0 bases at V and 8 bases at J; junction bases unmatched: 8. The germline CDR1 and CDR2 sequences are MNHNS and SASEGT. The chain's CDR3 is CASSEAWDRGLSEPQHF. CDR3 coding DNA: TGTGCCAGCAGTGAAGCGTGGGACAGGGGGCTTTCAGAGCCCCAGCATTTT.

The V gene is TRBV6-4, the J gene TRBJ1-1; 8 bases match TRBD1. J lost 1 base, V lost 6 bases, and 4 bases had no gene match. Germline CDR1 is MRHNA and CDR2 is SNTAGT. The CDR3 runs 14 residues. The CDR3 region has the DNA TGTGCCAGCAGAGGGGACAGGACGAACACTGAAGCTTTCTTT. Translation: CASRGDRTNTEAFF.

The chain combines TRBV2 with TRBJ2-1; D remains unclear. Trimming stripped 2 bases from V and 7 bases from J, with 15 bases between. Germline CDR1 reads SNHLY; CDR2 reads FYNNEI. The CDR3 has 15 amino acids. The CDR3 DNA reads as TGTGCCAGCAGTGAACGGGTGGTAGCAAGGAATGAGCAGTTCTTC. Residues: CASSERVVARNEQFF.

The V gene is TRBV5-1, the J gene TRBJ1-6; D is possibly TRBD1 (6 bases). Germline lookup yields CDR1 SGHRS and CDR2 YFSETQ. CDR3 length: 14 residues. V was shortened by 2 bases and J by 6 bases, with 9 bases between the two germline ends. CDR3 amino acids: CASSLRQVNSPLHF. CDR3 sequence (DNA): TGCGCCAGCAGCTTACGACAGGTTAATTCACCCCTCCACTTT.

In DNA, the CDR3 is TGCAGTGCTAGTGGCGACAGAAAGAACACTGAAGCTTTCTTT. As protein: CSASGDRKNTEAFF. The chain employs TRBV20-1 and TRBJ1-1; tentatively, D is TRBD1 (5 bases). There are 14 residues in the CDR3. V was cut by 3 bases and J by 1 base, with 12 bases left in between. CDR1 and CDR2 (germline): DFQATT, SNEGSKA (reference sequence).

The V and J genes are TRBV29-1 and TRBJ2-7; TRBD1 matches at 11 bases. Germline V CDR1 and CDR2: SQVTM, ANQGSEA. V lost 7 bases to trimming and J lost 6 bases; unmatched junction nucleotides: 14. CDR3 length equals 15 residues. As DNA, the CDR3 is TGCAGCGCCGGGCGGGACAGGGGGTATGTTGGCGAGCAGTACTTC. As protein: CSAGRDRGYVGEQYF.

The V call is TRBV5-4, the J call TRBJ2-5; 11 positions agree with TRBD2. The CDR3 loop spans 15 amino acids. Per germline, CDR1 SGHNT and CDR2 YYREEE (reference sequence). V dropped 0 bases and J dropped 5; count of bases not matched to a gene: 3. The CDR3 loop reads CASSLASGGTETQYF. The CDR3 DNA reads as TGTGCCAGCAGCTTGGCTAGCGGGGGGACGGAGACCCAGTACTTC.

The V and J genes are TRBV7-9 and TRBJ2-7, with 8 bases lining up with TRBD1. The ends lost 5 bases at V and 4 bases at J; junction bases unmatched: 4. Germline CDR1 reads SEHNR; CDR2 reads FQNEAQ (reference sequence). The CDR3 totals 13 residues. The CDR3 here is CASSKDREYEQYF. CDR3 in DNA: TGTGCCAGCAGCAAGGACAGGGAATACGAGCAGTACTTC.

V usage is TRBV9 and J usage is TRBJ1-3; D perhaps matches TRBD1 (6 bases). Germline CDR1 SGDLS, CDR2 YYNGEE. The CDR3 is 18 amino acids. The V end lost 3 bases, the J end lost 3 bases, and 22 bases lay between the germline ends. DNA for the CDR3: TGTGCCAGCAGCGGATTCCCGGGTATGGGGGCGAGTGGAAACACCATATATTTT. This sequence encodes CASSGFPGMGASGNTIYF.

The V call is TRBV28, the J call TRBJ2-7; perhaps TRBD1 as D (5 bases). Trimming stripped 2 bases from V and 2 bases from J, with 16 bases between. The CDR3 has 16 amino acids. CDR1 and CDR2 (germline): MDHEN, SYDVKM. CDR3 loop: CASSLIGRAGPYEQYF. The CDR3 DNA sequence: TGTGCCAGCAGTTTAATTGGTAGGGCAGGGCCCTACGAGCAGTACTTC.

V is TRBV15 and J is TRBJ1-1; TRBD1 aligns across 8 bases. V shed 5 bases, J shed 4 bases, and the junction held 6 bases outside the gene matches. CDR3 size: 14 residues. Germline values: CDR1 LNHNV, CDR2 YYDKDF (reference sequence). CDR3 sequence reads: CATSGQGWGTEAFF. DNA for the CDR3: TGTGCCACCAGCGGACAGGGTTGGGGCACTGAAGCTTTCTTT. The variable domain in full, completed from reference TRBV15 and TRBJ1-1, reads DAMVIQNPRYQVTQFGKPVTLSCSQTLNHNVMYWYQQKSSQAPKLLFHYYDKDFNNEADTPDNFQSRRPNTSFCFLDIRSPGLGDTAMYLCATSGQGWGTEAFFGQGTRLTVV.

There are a few counts of this clone. This chain links TRBV19 with TRBJ1-1, with a possible D match to TRBD1 (5 bases). Trimming took 1 base from V and 1 from J, leaving 16 bases between them. Germline CDR1 LNHDA, CDR2 SQIVND (reference sequence). The CDR3 totals 17 residues. CDR3 sequence reads: CASSIGLTGGKNTEAFF. CDR3 bases: TGTGCCAGTAGTATAGGGCTTACAGGAGGAAAGAACACTGAAGCTTTCTTT. Full variable domain (rest looked up from reference TRBV19 and TRBJ1-1): DGGITQSPKYLFRKEGQNVTLSCEQNLNHDAMYWYRQDPGQGLRLIYYSQIVNDFQKGDIAEGYSVSREKKESFPLTVTSAQKNPTAFYLCASSIGLTGGKNTEAFFGQGTRLTVV.

V usage is TRBV19 and J usage is TRBJ2-3; 10 bases match TRBD2. J gave up 2 bases and V 5 bases, and 10 bases lay outside the gene matches. CDR1 is LNHDA and CDR2 is SQIVND in the germline V gene (reference sequence). The CDR3 is 17 amino acids. CDR3 sequence reads: CASSFRLAGRLTDTQYF. CDR3 nucleotide sequence: TGTGCCAGTAGTTTCCGACTAGCGGGCCGCCTCACAGATACGCAGTATTTT.

The chain is built from TRBV11-2 and TRBJ2-1, with D possibly being TRBD1 or TRBD2 (5 bases each). Between the trimmed V and J ends, which lost 4 bases and 4 bases, there was a span of 14 bases. In germline, CDR1 is SGHAT, CDR2 FQNNGV. CDR3 length: 15 residues. The CDR3 DNA is TGTGCCAGCAGCTCATACCGGGACCAATACAATGAGCAGTTCTTC. This encodes CASSSYRDQYNEQFF. Variable domain in full (rest from reference TRBV11-2 and TRBJ2-1): EAGVAQSPRYKIIEKRQSVAFWCNPISGHATLYWYQQILGQGPKLLIQFQNNGVVDDSQLPKDRFSAERLKGVDSTLKIQPAKLEDSAVYLCASSSYRDQYNEQFFGPGTRLTVL.

The rearrangement uses TRBV5-1 and TRBJ1-4; D is unclear. Germline CDR1 is SGHRS and CDR2 is YFSETQ. This CDR3 contains 16 residues. V lost 4 bases and J lost 8, with 21 bases in between. The DNA for the CDR3 is TGCGCCAGCAGCCCCAACATAGGCACGGTAGGAGAAAAACTGTTTTTT. Its translation is CASSPNIGTVGEKLFF.

V is TRBV15 and J is TRBJ2-2; the D gene could be TRBD1 or TRBD2 (5 bases each). Germline V gives CDR1 LNHNV, CDR2 YYDKDF (reference sequence). This CDR3 is built from 16 residues. The germline V and J ends were trimmed by 2 bases and 4 bases, with 14 bases remaining between them. CDR3 loop: CATSRSGTVGTGELFF. The CDR3 nucleotides are TGTGCCACCAGCAGATCCGGGACGGTAGGCACCGGGGAGCTGTTTTTT.

The CDR3 loop reads CASSSRLAGSQETQYF. CDR3 coding DNA: TGTGCCAGCAGCTCGAGACTAGCGGGGAGCCAAGAGACCCAGTACTTC. The chain links TRBV5-8 to TRBJ2-5; 11 nucleotides align to TRBD2. J gave up 1 base and V 3 bases, and 5 bases lay outside the gene matches. This CDR3 spans 16 amino acids. From germline, CDR1 is SGHTS and CDR2 YDEGEE.

The sample holds a few counts of this clone. The chain has TRBV7-9 and TRBJ1-5, with a tentative D call TRBD1 (5 bases). Germline assignment: CDR1 SEHNR and CDR2 FQNEAQ (reference sequence). Trimming removed 2 bases at V and 3 bases at J, with 8 bases between. CDR3 length: 14 residues. The CDR3 here is CASSLRGANQPQHF. The CDR3, as DNA: TGTGCCAGCAGCTTACGGGGCGCCAATCAGCCCCAGCATTTT.

The chain couples TRBV28 to TRBJ1-2; 9 nucleotides agree with TRBD1. Per the germline V gene, CDR1 is MDHEN and CDR2 is SYDVKM. The CDR3 is 14 residues long. Trimming at V came to 6 bases and at J to 2 bases, leaving 4 bases not matched to a gene. CDR3 sequence reads: CASSGQGLNYGYTF. CDR3 in DNA: TGTGCCAGCAGCGGACAGGGGCTCAACTATGGCTACACCTTC.

The V gene is TRBV10-2, the J gene TRBJ2-2; D not certain. Germline V lookup: CDR1 WSHSY, CDR2 SAAADI. Trimming stripped 2 bases from V and 10 bases from J, with 8 bases between. The CDR3 has 12 residues. CDR3 loop: CASSEDKEELFF. As DNA, the CDR3 is TGCGCCAGCAGTGAGGACAAGGAGGAGCTGTTTTTT.

V usage is TRBV7-2 and J usage is TRBJ2-5, with 9 nucleotides matching TRBD2. After removal of 2 bases from V and 3 bases from J, the junction contained 7 bases not matched to a gene. This CDR3 is built from 16 residues. Germline lookup yields CDR1 SGHTA and CDR2 FQGNSA. CDR3 sequence: CASSLWPPSGEETQYF. DNA for the CDR3: TGTGCCAGCAGCTTATGGCCTCCTAGCGGGGAAGAGACCCAGTACTTC.

The CDR3 sequence is CASSPPLSEGTGELFF. The CDR3 nucleotides are TGTGCCAGCTCACCACCGCTGAGCGAGGGCACCGGGGAGCTGTTTTTT. The chain has TRBV18 and TRBJ2-2, with D tentatively TRBD2 (5 bases). CDR3 length equals 16 residues. Trimming left V 0 bases short and J 4 bases short, with 12 bases between. CDR1 and CDR2 from the germline V gene are KGHSH and LQKENI.

Here the CDR3 DNA reads TGTGCCAGTAGTCCCCGAATTTACACAGATACGCAGTATTTT. Translating gives CASSPRIYTDTQYF. The V gene is TRBV19, the J gene TRBJ2-3; D is unclear. V lost 5 bases, J lost 2 bases, and 11 bases lay in between. CDR1 is LNHDA, CDR2 SQIVND, per germline (reference sequence). The CDR3 extends over 14 amino acids.

The chain joins TRBV27 to TRBJ2-1; tentatively, D is TRBD1 (5 bases). Per germline, CDR1 MNHEY and CDR2 SMNVEV (reference sequence). The CDR3 consists of 14 residues. Trimming pared 7 bases from V and 7 bases from J, leaving 17 bases between. The CDR3 loop reads CASTPIGAMNEQFF. CDR3 nucleotides: TGTGCCAGCACCCCAATTGGGGCAATGAATGAGCAGTTCTTC.